This T cell receptor beta chain is from a study of cytomegalovirus exposure and HLA in healthy donors. Study results and caveats: Cytomegalovirus status was reportedly diagnosed by the classifier with high specificity and sensitivity. Cytomegalovirus-associated TCR beta chains were listed, numbering roughly 150.

PCR primers comprised 60 Vbeta and 13 Jbeta primers. Assay used: immunoSEQ multiplex PCR; TCRdb lists only in-frame clones, some missing. The repertoire holds roughly 100,000 clones, with approximately 86% as singletons. Looked up from germline, CDR1 is LGHNT and CDR2 is FRNRAP. Trimming removed 6 bases from V and 1 base from J; junction bases left unmatched: 5. The CDR3 is 16 amino acids. To note about this clone: Its antigen is not known.

Material: PBMCs. This receptor was taken from a man in his late teens or twenties in good health and CMV-seronegative. V and J are TRBV12-5 and TRBJ1-5; TRBD1 matches at 11 bases. CDR3 sequence: CASGPGQGVSNQPQHF. As DNA, the CDR3 is TGTGCTAGTGGCCCGGGACAGGGGGTAAGCAATCAGCCCCAGCATTTT.